The 21 T cell receptor beta chains listed next were all sequenced from one sample in a study of siplizumab effects on memory and regulatory T cells. TCRdb's table, derived via immunoSEQ multiplex PCR, lists solely in-frame clones and lacks some. The sample yields tens of thousands of clones, approximately 96% seen once. Specimen: naive CD4+ T cells sorted from blood. The source is a human donor in good health.

The chain has TRBV6-5 and TRBJ2-7; D gene uncertain. The CDR3 is 13 residues long. V was pared by 2 bases and J by 5 bases, with 10 bases between. Germline V CDR1 and CDR2: MNHEY, SVGAGI. The CDR3 DNA sequence: TGTGCCAGCAGTTACGCATTGGGCGACGAGCAGTACTTC. It is translated as CASSYALGDEQYF.

The chain links TRBV7-3 to TRBJ2-1; 8 bases are a match to TRBD1. CDR3 length: 15 amino acids. Per germline, CDR1 SGHTA and CDR2 FQGTGA. V dropped 5 bases and J dropped 4; count of bases not matched to a gene: 7. CDR3 sequence (DNA): TGTGCCAGCAGCCAAGGACAGGGATTTTACAATGAGCAGTTCTTC. This sequence encodes CASSQGQGFYNEQFF.

The J gene is TRBJ1-5, the V gene TRBV28; the match to TRBD1 covers 10 bases. Per the germline V gene, CDR1 is MDHEN and CDR2 is SYDVKM. This CDR3 contains 17 residues. After removal of 6 bases from V and 0 bases from J, the junction contained 8 bases not matched to a gene. Here the CDR3 DNA reads TGTGCCAGCAGGGGAAGGGACAGGGGAAATAGCAATCAGCCCCAGCATTTT. Translating it yields CASRGRDRGNSNQPQHF.

The rearrangement uses TRBV7-2 and TRBJ2-7; the D is unclear. Germline V gene lookup returns CDR1 SGHTA and CDR2 FQGNSA. The V gene lost 3 bases and the J gene lost 2 bases, with 8 bases spanning the gap. This CDR3 has 13 residues. CDR3 sequence: CASSLYPTYEQYF. The CDR3 DNA reads TGTGCCAGCAGCTTGTATCCCACCTACGAGCAGTACTTC.

The gene calls are TRBV13 and TRBJ1-1; TRBD1 aligns across 7 bases. V was pared by 4 bases and J by 5 bases, with 7 bases of the junction left unmatched. Germline CDR1 and CDR2: PRHDT and FYEKMQ (reference sequence). The CDR3 has 14 amino acids. CDR3 amino acids: CASSWYRGLTEAFF. Here the CDR3 DNA reads TGTGCCAGCAGCTGGTACAGGGGATTGACTGAAGCTTTCTTT.

This clone was seen just once. The chain has TRBV19 and TRBJ2-7; TRBD1 matches 7 bases. V lost 3 bases and J lost 1; bases outside the gene matches: 9. This CDR3 contains 16 residues. The germline V gene encodes CDR1 LNHDA and CDR2 SQIVND (reference sequence). CDR3 nucleotide sequence: TGTGCCAGTAGTATCACCCCGGGACAGAGATCCTACGAGCAGTACTTC. Encoded protein: CASSITPGQRSYEQYF.

The rearrangement joins TRBV7-3 to TRBJ2-5; tentatively, D is TRBD1 (7 bases). CDR1 is SGHTA and CDR2 is FQGTGA in the germline V gene. V was trimmed by 6 bases and J by 5 bases, leaving 13 bases between them. The CDR3 has 13 amino acids. The CDR3 nucleotides are TGTGCCAGCAGTACACAGGGGAGGGAGACCCAGTACTTC. Protein: CASSTQGRETQYF.

V is TRBV19 and J is TRBJ1-3; TRBD1 matches at 7 bases. The J segment lost 0 bases and the V segment lost 8 bases, leaving 7 bases of the junction unmatched. This CDR3 has 15 residues. Per germline, CDR1 LNHDA and CDR2 SQIVND (reference sequence). The CDR3 DNA follows: TGTGCCAGTGCCCCGGACAGGATCTCTGGAAACACCATATATTTT. Translating gives CASAPDRISGNTIYF.

This chain uses TRBV11-3 with TRBJ2-3; D may be TRBD2 (5 bases). Trimming pared 5 bases from V and 2 bases from J, leaving 5 bases between. The V gene's germline CDR1 is SGHNT and CDR2 YENEEA. This CDR3 comprises 12 residues. Here the CDR3 reads CASSDYTDTQYF. CDR3 nucleotides: TGTGCCAGCAGCGACTACACAGATACGCAGTATTTT.

V is TRBV19 and J is TRBJ1-5; D possibly corresponds to TRBD1 (5 bases). This CDR3 region has 16 residues. Germline CDR1 reads LNHDA; CDR2 reads SQIVND (reference sequence). V was clipped by 10 bases and J by 0 bases, with 19 bases between them. The DNA of the CDR3 is TGTGCCACCCGCGCCGATTCAGGGTATAGCAATCAGCCCCAGCATTTT. Translating gives CATRADSGYSNQPQHF.

The rearrangement links TRBV30 to TRBJ2-3, with 15 bases matching TRBD2. The CDR3 extends over 18 amino acids. The V gene's germline CDR1 is GTSNPN and CDR2 SVGIG (reference sequence). V dropped 7 bases and J dropped 0; count of bases not matched to a gene: 11. CDR3 sequence reads: CASTGGLAGGPSTDTQYF. The CDR3 DNA reads TGTGCCTCGACGGGTGGACTAGCGGGGGGGCCAAGCACAGATACGCAGTATTTT.

The J gene is TRBJ2-7, the V gene TRBV5-1; 8 positions agree with TRBD1. This CDR3 has 14 residues. The trim removed 4 bases at V and 3 bases at J, leaving 6 bases unmatched. The germline gives CDR1 SGHRS, CDR2 YFSETQ. CDR3 coding DNA: TGCGCCAGCAGCGCGGGACAGGTGAGCTACGAGCAGTACTTC. Amino acid sequence: CASSAGQVSYEQYF.

The genes are TRBV5-5 and TRBJ2-1, with 10 bases fitting TRBD2. This CDR3 comprises 15 residues. Germline V gene lookup returns CDR1 SGHKS and CDR2 YYEKEE (reference sequence). V was clipped by 1 base and J by 9 bases; unmatched bases: 7. The CDR3: CASSLRSGGAGEQFF. As DNA, the CDR3 is TGTGCCAGCAGCTTGAGGAGCGGGGGGGCCGGTGAGCAGTTCTTC.

The rearrangement uses TRBV7-3 and TRBJ2-2; 10 bases are a match to TRBD2. Germline CDR1 and CDR2: SGHTA and FQGTGA. The V segment lost 5 bases and the J segment 10 bases; nucleotides outside the gene matches: 13. There are 16 residues in the CDR3. The CDR3 protein is CASSRVGASGGEELFF. In DNA, the CDR3 is TGTGCCAGCAGCCGCGTCGGGGCTAGCGGGGGTGAGGAGCTGTTTTTT.

This CDR3 reads CASSLGQMDGAFF. The CDR3 region has the DNA TGTGCCAGTAGCTTAGGGCAGATGGACGGAGCTTTCTTT. This sequence joins TRBV10-3 and TRBJ1-1, with no clear D. This CDR3 spans 13 amino acids. Trimming left V 10 bases short and J 10 bases short, with 22 bases between. Germline assignment: CDR1 ENHRY and CDR2 SYGVKD.

The chain uses TRBV6-1 and TRBJ1-1; D unclear. The CDR3 loop spans 13 amino acids. Germline V gene data show CDR1 as MNHNS and CDR2 as SASEGT. The ends were cut back, 7 bases at V and 1 base at J, with 10 bases in the middle. This CDR3 is CASTIQPNTEAFF. DNA for the CDR3: TGTGCCAGCACTATACAGCCGAACACTGAAGCTTTCTTT.

The chain uses TRBV5-4 and TRBJ2-3, with D unresolved. CDR3 length: 14 residues. V lost 0 bases and J lost 7, with 12 bases in between. Germline V CDR1 and CDR2: SGHNT, YYREEE (reference sequence). The CDR3, as DNA: TGTGCCAGCAGCTTGGTCTCGAAATACAATACGCAGTATTTT. The encoded protein is CASSLVSKYNTQYF.

The CDR3 here is CASNGLGRETQYF. DNA of the CDR3: TGTGCCAGCAACGGTTTGGGACGAGAGACCCAGTACTTC. The chain recombines TRBV6-4 with TRBJ2-5; D possibly uses TRBD1 or TRBD2 (5 bases each). The V end lost 7 bases, the J end lost 4 bases, and 13 bases lay between the germline ends. The CDR3 is made up of 13 amino acids. Germline-derived CDR1 and CDR2 are MRHNA and SNTAGT.

In nucleotides, the CDR3 is TGTGCCAGCAGCTTACCAGCCGGGGAGCTGTTTTTT. It is translated as CASSLPAGELFF. This sequence joins TRBV7-6 and TRBJ2-2; D is ambiguous. From germline, CDR1 is SGHVS and CDR2 FNYEAQ. The CDR3 has 12 amino acids. Trimming cost V 2 bases and J 6 bases, with 4 bases left between them.

The chain carries TRBV6-6 and TRBJ1-6; D call uncertain. The CDR3 totals 14 residues. Germline assignment: CDR1 MNHNY and CDR2 SVGAGI (reference sequence). The ends were cut back, 0 bases at V and 7 bases at J, with 7 bases in the middle. CDR3 protein: CASSYSQENSPLHF. The CDR3 DNA is TGTGCCAGCAGTTACTCCCAAGAAAATTCACCCCTCCACTTT.

The rearrangement uses TRBV19 and TRBJ1-1; the D is unclear. The CDR3 loop spans 13 amino acids. The germline gives CDR1 LNHDA, CDR2 SQIVND (reference sequence). Trimming took 2 bases from V and 4 from J, leaving 8 bases between them. The CDR3 DNA reads TGTGCCAGTAGTATAAGGGTTGGCACTGAAGCTTTCTTT. Encoded protein: CASSIRVGTEAFF.